A selection of T cell receptor beta chains follows, all from one sample in a study of blood T cell repertoires in COVID-19. The protocol was immunoSEQ multiplex PCR, while the TCRdb copy is restricted to in-frame clones and leaves out a portion. The table shows about 30,000 clones, with 65% to 90% occurring only once. Sequencing input: peripheral blood. All receptors derive from a human donor in a cohort sampled during active COVID-19. The CDR3 runs from the conserved cysteine through the conserved F or W. A D gene is named only where the DNA matches it firmly. Not every row has a clone size; where given, it reads once, few, many or a size class.

clone_size	v_call	d_call	j_call	cdr3_nt	cdr3_aa
-	TRBV13	TRBD1	TRBJ2-7	TGTGCCAGCAGCCCCCGTACAGGGGTTGAGCAGTACTTC	CASSPRTGVEQYF
-	TRBV30	-	TRBJ2-3	TGTGCCTGGAGTGGACACAGTGGGCCCACAGATACGCAGTATTTT	CAWSGHSGPTDTQYF
-	TRBV29-1	TRBD1	TRBJ1-2	TGCAGCGTCGTTCAGGGGGGCGGGAGGGGCTACACCTTC	CSVVQGGGRGYTF
-	TRBV11-2	TRBD2	TRBJ2-3	TGTGCCAGCAGCTCCGGACTAGCGGGAGGGAGCACAGATACGCAGTATTTT	CASSSGLAGGSTDTQYF
-	TRBV5-4	TRBD1	TRBJ2-1	TGTGCCAGCAGGACAGGGGGTTTATACAATGAGCAGTTCTTC	CASRTGGLYNEQFF
-	TRBV2	TRBD1	TRBJ1-1	TGTGCCAGCAGTGACGAAGGGGGCTGGGGTAACACTGAAGCTTTCTTT	CASSDEGGWGNTEAFF
-	TRBV5-1	TRBD1	TRBJ1-1	TGCGCCAGCAGCTTGGAAGGGACAGGAGACACTGAAGCTTTCTTT	CASSLEGTGDTEAFF
-	TRBV18	-	TRBJ1-1	TGTGCCAGCTCAATATTAAAGAACACTGAAGCTTTCTTT	CASSILKNTEAFF
-	TRBV30	-	TRBJ2-1	TGTGCCTGGGGCCTCGGGGTAGCGGATACCAATGAGCAGTTCTTC	CAWGLGVADTNEQFF
once	TRBV10-1	-	TRBJ2-7	TGCGCCAGCAGTGCATCAGGGGACGAGCAGTACTTC	CASSASGDEQYF
-	TRBV2	-	TRBJ1-2	TGTGCCAGCCTCCCGGGGGGCAGGGACTATGGCTACACCTTC	CASLPGGRDYGYTF
-	TRBV27	TRBD2	TRBJ2-5	TGTGCCAGCAGTTCCGCCGCTAGCGGGAGTTATCAAGAGACCCAGTACTTC	CASSSAASGSYQETQYF
-	TRBV9	-	TRBJ2-1	TGTGCCAGCAGTGAGGAGTCCAATGAGCAGTTCTTC	CASSEESNEQFF
-	TRBV2	TRBD1	TRBJ2-5	TGTGCCAGCAGTGGACAGGGACAAGAGACCCAGTACTTC	CASSGQGQETQYF
-	TRBV29-1	-	TRBJ2-7	TGCAGCGTTGTACTTCAGGGTATCAACGAGCAGTACTTC	CSVVLQGINEQYF
-	TRBV29-1	TRBD1	TRBJ2-7	TGCAGCGTTGACGGACAGGGGGAGTACGAGCAGTACTTC	CSVDGQGEYEQYF
-	TRBV9	-	TRBJ1-1	TGTGCCAGCAGCGTAGAGATTGACGGGAGTGAAGCTTTCTTT	CASSVEIDGSEAFF
-	TRBV28	-	TRBJ2-7	TGTGCCTGGGGAGTCGGCAGTCCCTACGAGCAGTACTTC	CAWGVGSPYEQYF
-	TRBV7-2	TRBD2	TRBJ2-1	TGTGCCAGCAGCATAACAGGACTAGCGGGAGGGCGTCGCCATGAGCAGTTCTTC	CASSITGLAGGRRHEQFF
few	TRBV5-4	-	TRBJ1-2	TGTGCCAGCCTCAACGACCAGGGCTATGGCTACACCTTC	CASLNDQGYGYTF
-	TRBV18	TRBD2	TRBJ2-3	TGTGCCAGCTCACTCCTGGGTGCTAGCGGGGGGCCCGGCGCAGATACGCAGTATTTT	CASSLLGASGGPGADTQYF
-	TRBV9	-	TRBJ2-2	TGTGCCAGCAGACCTCTGAGGGAAACAGGGGAGCTGTTTTTT	CASRPLRETGELFF
-	TRBV27	TRBD2	TRBJ2-3	TGTGCCAGCAGTCCCGCCCGGACTAGCGGGGGGGGCACAGATACGCAGTATTTT	CASSPARTSGGGTDTQYF
-	TRBV18	TRBD2	TRBJ2-7	TGTGCCAGCTCATTCGGACTAGCGGGTGCCTACGAGCAGTACTTC	CASSFGLAGAYEQYF
-	TRBV7-9	TRBD1	TRBJ2-2	TGTGCCAGCAGCCCCCGGGACAGAAACACCGGGGAGCTGTTTTTT	CASSPRDRNTGELFF
-	TRBV11-2	-	TRBJ1-6	TGTGCCAGCAGCTTAGGACCCACGGGGGATAATTCACCCCTCCACTTT	CASSLGPTGDNSPLHF
-	TRBV5-6	-	TRBJ1-5	TGTGCCAGCAGCTTACTAACTAGGGTGGATCAGCCCCAGCATTTT	CASSLLTRVDQPQHF
-	TRBV4-3	-	TRBJ2-2	TGCGCCAGCAGCCAAGGGAGGTCCGACACCGGGGAGCTGTTTTTT	CASSQGRSDTGELFF
-	TRBV5-4	-	TRBJ1-3	TGTGCCAGCAGCACCAGGCCTTGGCTCTCCGTCCGGAACACCATATATTTT	CASSTRPWLSVRNTIYF
-	TRBV2	TRBD1	TRBJ2-7	TGTGCCAGCAGTGAAGCGTGGCAGGGGGCGGCTTACGAGCAGTACTTC	CASSEAWQGAAYEQYF
-	TRBV21-1	-	TRBJ2-2	TGTGCCAGCAGTCTTATGGCAGACGGGGAGCTGTTTTTT	CASSLMADGELFF
-	TRBV5-1	TRBD1	TRBJ2-1	TGCGCCAGCAGCCCGGGGACAGGTAGTGACAATGAGCAGTTCTTC	CASSPGTGSDNEQFF
-	TRBV11-2	-	TRBJ2-1	TGTGCCAGCAGGGCCGGGCCGGGGAGCAATGAGCAGTTCTTC	CASRAGPGSNEQFF